This T cell receptor (beta chain) was recorded in a study of neoadjuvant anti-PD-1 for oral cavity cancer. Across the whole study: Before surgery, most patients got three to four biweekly 3 mg/kg nivolumab doses.

V lost 1 base to trimming and J lost 3 bases, with 12 bases between them. The germline CDR1 and CDR2 sequences are LGHNA and YSLEER. The CDR3 sequence is 15 residues long. Stated time point: after neoadjuvant nivolumab, at surgical resection. Here immunoSEQ multiplex PCR was the method, and the copy in TCRdb shows in-frame clones only, minus some. The profile covers more than 25,000 clones, with about 80% appearing a single time and around 3.3% taken by the ten largest. The sequence came from a person aged 35 to 85 with oral cavity squamous cell carcinoma. This specimen was PBMCs, taken after nivolumab (anti-PD-1) treatment. The chain has TRBV4-3 and TRBJ1-2; no clear D. The CDR3 protein is CASSQAWVGDYGYTF. As DNA, the CDR3 is TGCGCCAGCAGCCAAGCGTGGGTTGGGGACTATGGCTACACCTTC.